One sample yielded the 21 T cell receptor beta chains listed below, sequenced in a study of Ad26.COV2.S vaccination and SARS-CoV-2 variants. Treatment defined: around 19 received Ad26.COV2.S at low or high dose, single or two shots; roughly five received placebo; per-sample allocation not given. Vaccine and placebo recipients were sampled on day 63 after the first injection. Profiled with immunoSEQ multiplex PCR; TCRdb holds only in-frame clones, not every one. This table has about 400,000 clones, 92% appearing once. The material sequenced was peripheral blood, taken in a trial of Ad26.COV2.S vaccine versus placebo. The receptors here all came from a person aged 18-60 years who received the Ad26.COV2.S COVID-19 vaccine or a placebo.

This chain links TRBV12-5 with TRBJ2-1, with TRBD2 identical over 12 bases. CDR1 LGHNT and CDR2 FRNRAP come from the germline V gene. The CDR3 is 15 amino acids. J was trimmed by 6 bases and V by 0 bases; bases with no gene match: 0. The DNA for the CDR3 is TGTGCTAGTGGTTTGGTACTAGCGGGGGGCAATGAGCAGTTCTTC. The encoded protein is CASGLVLAGGNEQFF.

The J gene is TRBJ2-7, the V gene TRBV5-5, with D possibly being TRBD2 (6 bases). The CDR3 loop spans 17 amino acids. Germline CDR1 is SGHKS and CDR2 is YYEKEE (reference sequence). Trimming shortened V by 0 bases and J by 2 bases, and 18 bases separated the two germline ends. The CDR3 sequence: CASSLGGASTLTYEQYF. CDR3 sequence (DNA): TGTGCCAGCAGCTTGGGCGGGGCCTCGACTTTGACCTACGAGCAGTACTTC.

The CDR3 protein is CASSLARGRGAWTGELFF. The CDR3 bases are TGTGCCAGCAGCTTGGCCCGGGGGCGGGGGGCATGGACCGGGGAGCTGTTTTTT. J is TRBJ2-2 and V is TRBV5-8; 8 bases are a match to TRBD2. V trimming: 0 bases; J trimming: 5 bases; junction bases outside the gene matches: 12. Per the germline V gene, CDR1 is SGHTS and CDR2 is YDEGEE. This CDR3 region has 18 residues.

The chain is built from TRBV28 and TRBJ1-6; TRBD1 matches 9 bases. The CDR3 is 17 residues long. V lost 5 bases to trimming and J lost 3 bases; unmatched junction nucleotides: 8. In germline, CDR1 is MDHEN, CDR2 SYDVKM. CDR3 sequence reads: CASSLGQGPFYNSPLHF. DNA of the CDR3: TGTGCCAGCAGTCTGGGACAGGGCCCTTTCTATAATTCACCCCTCCACTTT. The full variable domain, rest sourced from reference TRBV28 and TRBJ1-6, is DVKVTQSSRYLVKRTGEKVFLECVQDMDHENMFWYRQDPGLGLRLIYFSYDVKMKEKGDIPEGYSVSREKKERFSLILESASTNQTSMYLCASSLGQGPFYNSPLHFGNGTRLTVT.

The CDR3 region is CASSNPPGQGSEKLFF. CDR3 sequence (DNA): TGTGCCAGCAGCAATCCCCCCGGACAGGGGAGTGAAAAACTGTTTTTT. The V and J genes are TRBV21-1 and TRBJ1-4; TRBD1 reflects the table's D call only, with no check against the DNA. TRBV21-1 is designated a pseudogene. This CDR3 has 16 residues.

This clone was seen just once. Other DNA sequences in this sample translate to the same CDR3. The chain employs TRBV9 and TRBJ2-3; 12 bases match TRBD2. The CDR3 length is 17 residues. Germline trimming cut 0 bases from V and 0 bases from J; bases unmatched to any gene: 2. Germline assignment: CDR1 SGDLS and CDR2 YYNGEE. The CDR3 DNA is TGTGCCAGCAGCGTAGGACTAGCGGGAGCTAGCACAGATACGCAGTATTTT. Its translation: CASSVGLAGASTDTQYF. Combining the CDR3 with reference TRBV9 and TRBJ2-3 gives the whole variable domain DSGVTQTPKHLITATGQRVTLRCSPRSGDLSVYWYQQSLDQGLQFLIQYYNGEERAKGNILERFSAQQFPDLHSELNLSSLELGDSALYFCASSVGLAGASTDTQYFGPGTRLTVL.

V and J are TRBV6-5 and TRBJ2-5; tentative D call: TRBD1 (6 bases). Trimming left V 7 bases short and J 2 bases short, with 17 bases between. The length of the CDR3 is 15 residues. Germline CDR1 and CDR2: MNHEY and SVGAGI. The CDR3 region is CASKPWTDRQETQYF. The CDR3 DNA reads as TGTGCCAGCAAGCCTTGGACAGATAGGCAAGAGACCCAGTACTTC.

The chain carries TRBV19 and TRBJ2-3, with D possibly being TRBD1 (6 bases). The CDR3 is 13 amino acids. V lost 9 bases and J 1 base, leaving 11 bases between the germline ends. Germline-derived CDR1 and CDR2 are LNHDA and SQIVND (reference sequence). CDR3 nucleotides: TGTGCCAGCGAGGACAGCCGCACAGATACGCAGTATTTT. This codes for CASEDSRTDTQYF.

This chain connects TRBV6-5 to TRBJ2-5; a weak D match, TRBD2 (5 bases). The germline gives CDR1 MNHEY, CDR2 SVGAGI. This CDR3 spans 14 amino acids. V lost 10 bases and J 5 bases, leaving 20 bases between the germline ends. CDR3 region: CATRGGIVLETQYF. In DNA, the CDR3 is TGTGCCACCCGGGGTGGTATCGTTCTGGAGACCCAGTACTTC.

V usage is TRBV4-3 and J usage is TRBJ2-1, with D possibly TRBD1 on 7 matching bases. CDR3 length: 15 amino acids. V was shortened by 4 bases and J by 2 bases, with 12 bases between the two germline ends. CDR1 is LGHNA and CDR2 is YSLEER in the germline V gene. The CDR3 is CASSRRGPAYNEQFF. CDR3 nucleotides: TGCGCCAGCAGCCGGAGGGGGCCTGCCTACAATGAGCAGTTCTTC.

CDR3 residues: CASSQDSFQETQYF. CDR3 in DNA: TGTGCCAGCAGCCAGGACTCCTTCCAAGAGACCCAGTACTTC. V usage is TRBV7-9 and J usage is TRBJ2-5, with D possibly TRBD2 on 5 matching bases. Germline CDR1 reads SEHNR; CDR2 reads FQNEAQ (reference sequence). CDR3 length: 14 amino acids. V lost 5 bases to trimming and J lost 1 base, with 11 bases between them.

The chain carries TRBV7-9 and TRBJ1-1; 12 nucleotides agree with TRBD1. Germline V gene data show CDR1 as SEHNR and CDR2 as FQNEAQ (reference sequence). Germline trimming cut 1 base from V and 6 bases from J; bases unmatched to any gene: 3. This CDR3 comprises 15 residues. CDR3 DNA sequence: TGTGCCAGCAGCTTAGGGGGACAGGGGGCAGCTGAAGCTTTCTTT. Translated: CASSLGGQGAAEAFF.

The CDR3 region has the DNA TGTGCCAGCAGTCCCAGGGGGGGGGATGGCTACACCTTC. It translates to CASSPRGGDGYTF. V usage is TRBV6-6 and J usage is TRBJ1-2, with 7 bases fitting TRBD1. Germline CDR1 reads MNHNY; CDR2 reads SVGAGI (reference sequence). Germline trimming cut 5 bases from V and 6 bases from J; bases unmatched to any gene: 6. CDR3 size: 13 residues.

This chain joins TRBV7-2 and TRBJ1-5; D possibly corresponds to TRBD1 (5 bases). Between the trimmed V and J ends, which lost 2 bases and 0 bases, there was a span of 17 bases. CDR1 SGHTA and CDR2 FQGNSA come from the germline V gene. The CDR3 consists of 18 residues. Here the CDR3 reads CASSLLQPRANSNQPQHF. CDR3 sequence (DNA): TGTGCCAGCAGCTTACTCCAACCCAGGGCAAATAGCAATCAGCCCCAGCATTTT. The full variable domain, its missing parts supplied by reference TRBV7-2 and TRBJ1-5, is GAGVSQSPSNKVTEKGKDVELRCDPISGHTALYWYRQSLGQGLEFLIYFQGNSAPDKSGLPSDRFSAERTGGSVSTLTIQRTQQEDSAVYLCASSLLQPRANSNQPQHFGDGTRLSIL.

The J gene is TRBJ2-2, the V gene TRBV19; 12 bases are shared with TRBD1. Germline V CDR1 and CDR2: LNHDA, SQIVND (reference sequence). The CDR3 extends over 16 amino acids. Trimming cost V 7 bases and J 4 bases; bases outside gene matches: 7. The DNA of the CDR3 is TGTGCCAGTACCCCACGGGACAGGGGGCTCACCGGGGAGCTGTTTTTT. Encoded protein: CASTPRDRGLTGELFF.

This chain links TRBV6-2 or TRBV6-3 with TRBJ2-2, with 9 bases matching TRBD1. This CDR3 contains 17 residues. The germline gives CDR1 MNHEY, CDR2 SVGEGT. V was clipped by 6 bases and J by 6 bases; unmatched bases: 14. CDR3 amino acids: CASSREKDRGRAGELFF. For the CDR3, the DNA is TGTGCCAGCAGCCGCGAAAAGGACAGGGGAAGGGCCGGGGAGCTGTTTTTT.

The chain has TRBV30 and TRBJ1-1, with D possibly being TRBD1 (5 bases). CDR1 is GTSNPN and CDR2 is SVGIG in the germline V gene (reference sequence). The CDR3 extends over 14 amino acids. V was cut by 0 bases and J by 2 bases, with 10 bases left in between. The CDR3 nucleotides are TGTGCCTGGAGTGTGGGGCGGCCCAACACTGAAGCTTTCTTT. Amino acid sequence: CAWSVGRPNTEAFF. Full variable domain (rest looked up from reference TRBV30 and TRBJ1-1): SQTIHQWPATLVQPVGSPLSLECTVEGTSNPNLYWYRQAAGRGLQLLFYSVGIGQISSEVPQNLSASRPQDRQFILSSKKLLLSDSGFYLCAWSVGRPNTEAFFGQGTRLTVV.

The chain recombines TRBV5-4 with TRBJ2-3; TRBD2 matches 8 bases. The CDR3 is 20 residues long. Per the germline V gene, CDR1 is SGHNT and CDR2 is YYREEE (reference sequence). Trimming removed 1 base from V and 2 bases from J; junction bases left unmatched: 18. The CDR3 spells CASSLILIRGERGSTDTQYF. Written as DNA, the CDR3 is TGTGCCAGCAGCTTGATCTTGATCCGGGGGGAGCGGGGGTCCACAGATACGCAGTATTTT.

This chain joins TRBV5-6 and TRBJ1-5; TRBD1 agrees at 7 bases. J was trimmed by 0 bases and V by 3 bases; bases with no gene match: 6. The CDR3 consists of 16 residues. Looked up from germline, CDR1 is SGHDT and CDR2 is YYEEEE. CDR3 loop: CASSSRQGSSNQPQHF. The CDR3 bases are TGTGCCAGCAGCTCCCGACAGGGTTCTAGCAATCAGCCCCAGCATTTT.

This clone was seen only once. J is TRBJ1-6 and V is TRBV15; D is undetermined. Germline loops: CDR1 LNHNV, CDR2 YYDKDF (reference sequence). V lost 1 base to trimming and J lost 0 bases, with 7 bases between them. The CDR3 extends over 16 amino acids. CDR3 residues: CATSRVQSSYNSPLHF. CDR3 DNA sequence: TGTGCCACCAGCAGAGTGCAGAGCTCCTATAATTCACCCCTCCACTTT.

The chain combines TRBV19 with TRBJ2-1; the match to TRBD2 covers 7 bases. The germline CDR1 and CDR2 sequences are LNHDA and SQIVND (reference sequence). CDR3 size: 14 residues. V lost 4 bases and J lost 4; bases outside the gene matches: 4. CDR3 bases: TGTGCCAGTAGTACGGGCGGGGGTTACAATGAGCAGTTCTTC. It encodes CASSTGGGYNEQFF.